Listed below are T cell receptor beta chains from one sample, sequenced in a study of control samples from healthy donors and cancer patients. Here immunoSEQ multiplex PCR was the method, and the copy in TCRdb shows in-frame clones only, minus some. This sample yields about 410,000 clones, of which 80% to 95% are seen a single time; 5.5% to 7.5% belongs to the top ten. The sequenced material came from PBMCs. All receptors derive from a man aged 40-49 years with head and neck cancer. The conserved cysteine and the conserved F or W are not part of the CDR3 here.

j_gene	v_gene	CDR3aa
TRBJ1-5	TRBV19	ASSSTGVPQH
TRBJ1-1	TRBV24-1	ATTGPSNTEAF
TRBJ1-4	TRBV29-1	SVLDESRDRGKEEKLF
TRBJ2-1	TRBV9	ASSVTSVNYNEQF
TRBJ1-2	TRBV6-1	ASSEPVWGMHGYT
TRBJ2-7	TRBV6-5	ASSYNSGPYEQY
TRBJ1-1	TRBV6-5	ASSRGTGGFTEAF
TRBJ2-5	TRBV24-1	ATSDFSGGNQETQY
TRBJ2-3	TRBV9	ASSVPSGVRLDTQY
TRBJ1-6	TRBV3-1/TRBV3-2	ASSVALSSYNSPLH
TRBJ2-1	TRBV6-5	ASSYSSGAGDEQF
TRBJ2-3	TRBV9	ASSVRGGFGTDTQY
TRBJ2-3	TRBV6-5	ASSSAGGARGDTQY
TRBJ2-7	TRBV28	ASSPFRYRGLAFYEQY
TRBJ1-1	TRBV27	ASSSNTEAF
TRBJ1-2	TRBV7-2	ASSLGGQARLGYT
TRBJ2-1	TRBV5-1	ASSPAEAEQF
TRBJ2-3	TRBV2	ASSERGRRSTDTQY
TRBJ1-4	TRBV9	ASSEGGRREKLF
TRBJ1-4	TRBV30	AWSQQPNEKLF
TRBJ2-7	TRBV6-5	ASSRITGYEQY
TRBJ2-7	TRBV5-6	ASSFSRGGSPYEQY
TRBJ2-7	TRBV5-6	ASSRSLYEQY
TRBJ1-1	TRBV29-1	SVVGDLNTEAF
TRBJ1-1	TRBV5-6	ASSLVGVTGNTEAF
TRBJ2-1	TRBV18	ASSPYAGHYNEQF
TRBJ2-3	TRBV7-2	ASSFRTGGGTDTQY
TRBJ1-2	TRBV6-1	ASSEVGAGNYGYT
TRBJ1-2	TRBV30	AWGEPGTAYGYT
TRBJ2-1	TRBV3-1/TRBV3-2	ASSLMGLAGGSNEQF
TRBJ2-3	TRBV18	ASSPGTGHDTQY
TRBJ2-1	TRBV19	ASSKLAGGNEQF
TRBJ2-5	TRBV28	ASRLDGRETQY
TRBJ2-5	TRBV6-2/TRBV6-3	ASSSMRNQETQY
TRBJ2-1	TRBV6-5	ASSFAGGPWNEQF
TRBJ1-2	TRBV19	ASISIRDGGYGYT
TRBJ1-1	TRBV3-1/TRBV3-2	ASSQGGNTEAF
TRBJ2-2	TRBV7-9	ASSVGGPGELF
TRBJ2-1	TRBV3-1/TRBV3-2	ASSQAYLRRGRVYNEQF
TRBJ1-2	TRBV5-1	ASSGPAETYGYT
TRBJ1-6	TRBV7-9	ASSQAGENSPLH
TRBJ1-4	TRBV7-9	ASSSGNRGADNEKLF
TRBJ2-2	TRBV11-3	ASSSRGPNTGELF
TRBJ1-5	TRBV23-1	ASSQSSEPLSSNQPQH
TRBJ1-1	TRBV2	ASRRQGNEAF